The TCR beta chain described here comes from a study of T-cell memory formation after mild COVID-19. Sample barcodes and UMIs were carried by the TCR alpha and TCR beta cDNA libraries that 5'RACE generated with constant-segment primers. TCRdb re-derived calls from the 5' RACE reads in MiXCR, one entry per CDR3 protein. The sample records under 300,000 distinct CDR3 sequences, about 16% being singletons. As for this clonotype: Its antigen is not known.

Trimming at V came to 3 bases and at J to 4 bases, leaving 6 bases not matched to a gene. This CDR3 contains 15 residues. Germline CDR1 SGHVS, CDR2 FNYEAQ. Notes on the study in general: While clones contracting from day 15 to 85 were balanced between CD4 and CD8, later expanders leaned CD4+. Several responding clones turned up in pre-infection memory, indicating that cross-reactive memory may have taken part.

Sequencing used PBMCs or a T cell subset sorted from them (not recorded which). This chain connects TRBV7-6 to TRBJ2-5; TRBD2 aligns across 9 bases. The sequence came from a man in his late teens or twenties who had mild COVID-19 (a few samples of this study predate the infection). Cell type and time point are not known. The CDR3 DNA reads TGTGCCAGCAGCTTGGGCGGGGGGGCAAGAGAGACCCAGTACTTC. Protein sequence: CASSLGGGARETQYF.